What follows are 11 T cell receptor beta chains derived from one specimen sequenced in a study of quantifying T cell responses using KT2 cells. Study at large: Reverse transcription used primers in the TCR alpha and beta constant regions.

Each cDNA got a UMI-containing oligo ligated at its 3' end. An equimolar mix of RC1.1 and RC1.2 primed the beta chain across TRBC1 and TRBC2. TCRdb re-analysed the UMI-ligation and nested PCR reads in MiXCR, keeping a single row per CDR3 protein. Here the sample spans some 43,000 distinct CDR3 sequences, about 15% being singletons. The material sequenced was PBMCs spiked with cells of the T cell clone KT2. These receptors came from a human donor.

This clonotype was seen once. The chain carries TRBV14 and TRBJ2-2; D call uncertain. The CDR3 is 14 residues long. Germline-derived CDR1 and CDR2 are SGHDN and FVKESK. Between the trimmed V and J ends, which lost 0 bases and 5 bases, there was a span of 7 bases. The CDR3 is CASSQDLVTGELFF. CDR3 in DNA: TGTGCCAGCAGCCAAGACCTCGTAACCGGGGAGCTGTTTTTT.

The genes are TRBV20-1 and TRBJ1-3; 7 bases are a match to TRBD1. The V segment lost 3 bases and the J segment 5 bases; nucleotides outside the gene matches: 10. The CDR3 extends over 15 amino acids. Germline V gene lookup returns CDR1 DFQATT and CDR2 SNEGSKA (reference sequence). CDR3 DNA: TGCAGTGCTAGTGAGGGCAGGGGGATCCGAAACACCATATATTTT. Its translation is CSASEGRGIRNTIYF.

The sample holds a few counts of this clonotype. The chain couples TRBV12-3 or TRBV12-4 to TRBJ2-1, with D unclear. CDR3 length: 12 amino acids. The germline V and J ends were trimmed by 5 bases and 4 bases, with 6 bases remaining between them. CDR3 in amino acids: CASSPEYNEQFF. The CDR3 nucleotides are TGTGCCAGCAGTCCGGAGTACAATGAGCAGTTCTTC.

This clonotype occurred a few times. This chain uses TRBV19 with TRBJ2-7; 11 bases line up with TRBD1. CDR1 LNHDA and CDR2 SQIVND come from the germline V gene (reference sequence). V shed 8 bases and J 6 bases; nucleotides not matched to a gene: 6. The CDR3 has 13 residues. The CDR3 protein is CASSDRGPLEQYF. The CDR3 DNA reads TGTGCCAGTTCGGACAGGGGGCCTCTCGAGCAGTACTTC.

This clonotype turned up a few times. The chain employs TRBV9 and TRBJ1-2; maybe TRBD1 (6 bases). In germline, CDR1 is SGDLS, CDR2 YYNGEE. The CDR3 consists of 14 residues. V dropped 3 bases and J dropped 3 bases, with 12 bases sitting between them. In DNA, the CDR3 is TGTGCCAGCAGCGGTGGACAGTGGGACTATGGCTACACCTTC. This gives the protein CASSGGQWDYGYTF.

Here the CDR3 reads CASRPTGLTEAFF. The CDR3, as DNA: TGTGCCAGCAGACCCACAGGACTCACTGAAGCTTTCTTT. The gene calls are TRBV6-6 and TRBJ1-1; TRBD1 might be the D (5 bases). Germline lookup yields CDR1 MNHNY and CDR2 SVGAGI (reference sequence). The CDR3 length is 13 residues. With 6 bases removed from V and 4 bases from J, the gap between germline ends came to 12 bases.

This clonotype occurred many times. V and J are TRBV11-2 and TRBJ2-7, with D possibly called TRBD1 or TRBD2 (5 bases each). The CDR3 spans 13 residues. Germline V gives CDR1 SGHAT, CDR2 FQNNGV. Trimming shortened V by 1 base and J by 3 bases, and 7 bases separated the two germline ends. The CDR3 loop is CASSLGDGYEQYF. The CDR3 coding sequence is TGTGCCAGCAGCTTAGGGGACGGCTACGAGCAGTACTTC.

In DNA form, the CDR3 reads TGTGCCAGCAGCCAACCTTCCTCCTACGAGCAGTACTTC. Translating gives CASSQPSSYEQYF. The chain couples TRBV7-9 to TRBJ2-7; D is ambiguous. Between the trimmed V and J ends, which lost 5 bases and 0 bases, there was a span of 8 bases. This CDR3 is 13 amino acids long. Germline V gives CDR1 SEHNR, CDR2 FQNEAQ (reference sequence). Full variable domain (missing parts from reference TRBV7-9 and TRBJ2-7): DTGVSQNPRHKITKRGQNVTFRCDPISEHNRLYWYRQTLGQGPEFLTYFQNEAQLEKSRLLSDRFSAERPKGSFSTLEIQRTEQGDSAMYLCASSQPSSYEQYFGPGTRLTVT.

V usage is TRBV5-4 and J usage is TRBJ1-2; weak D call: TRBD1 (5 bases). Germline assignment: CDR1 SGHNT and CDR2 YYREEE (reference sequence). V lost 4 bases to trimming and J lost 2 bases, with 12 bases between them. This CDR3 has 14 amino acids. The DNA of the CDR3 is TGTGCCAGCAGCGCTCGACAGTTCAACTATGGCTACACCTTC. Translation gives CASSARQFNYGYTF.

In this sample, this clonotype turned up many times. This chain links TRBV4-1 with TRBJ2-7; perhaps TRBD1 as D (6 bases). V lost 0 bases and J lost 6, with 18 bases in between. This CDR3 comprises 16 residues. Germline V gene lookup returns CDR1 MGHRA and CDR2 YSYEKL. CDR3 amino acids: CASSQDFGRGVGEQYF. CDR3 coding DNA: TGCGCCAGCAGCCAAGATTTCGGCAGGGGCGTGGGCGAGCAGTACTTC.

There are many counts of this clonotype. The chain links TRBV20-1 to TRBJ1-1, with D hard to call. CDR1 is DFQATT, CDR2 SNEGSKA, per germline (reference sequence). V gave up 3 bases and J gave up 0 bases, with 5 bases separating them. This CDR3 has 12 amino acids. CDR3: CSARPLNTEAFF. For the CDR3, the DNA is TGCAGTGCTAGGCCCCTGAACACTGAAGCTTTCTTT.